The clone carrying this T cell receptor (beta chain) was counted once. Its target is unknown. This sample stems from a study of graft-versus-host responses after intestinal transplantation. The wider study: Each of the recipients got a multivisceral, liver-intestinal, or isolated intestinal transplant. The whole recipient group had anti-thymocyte globulin induction followed by tacrolimus and steroids for three to four years.

The CDR3 is made up of 14 amino acids. Deletions cut 0 bases from V and 10 bases from J, with 14 bases between. Germline CDR1 and CDR2: SGHNT and YYREEE (reference sequence). Here immunoSEQ multiplex PCR was the method, and the copy in TCRdb shows in-frame clones only, minus some. The sample holds 96,000 or so clones, more than 85% seen once. Specimen: unstimulated CD4+ T cells sorted from spleen or lymph node cells, collected before intestinal transplant. The TCR was taken from a human donor who received an intestinal transplant. The rearrangement uses TRBV5-4 and TRBJ1-5, with unresolved D. The CDR3 DNA sequence: TGTGCCAGCAGCTTGGATCCAGCGGAACGTCCCCAGCATTTT. This codes for CASSLDPAERPQHF.